The 6 T cell receptor beta chains below were found in one sample sequenced in a study of cytomegalovirus exposure and HLA in healthy donors. PCR primers comprised 60 Vbeta and 13 Jbeta primers. Here immunoSEQ multiplex PCR was the method, and the copy in TCRdb shows in-frame clones only, minus some. The table lists 210,000 or so clones, 70% to 80% of them singletons. Sequencing used PBMCs. The receptors originated from a man aged 40-49 years in good health and CMV-seronegative.

The chain employs TRBV6-5 and TRBJ2-2; D is undetermined. CDR1 is MNHEY and CDR2 is SVGAGI in the germline V gene. The CDR3 has 14 residues. Trimming took off 4 bases at V and 2 bases at J, with 8 bases between the two ends. CDR3 sequence: CASSFAGNTGELFF. Here the CDR3 DNA reads TGTGCCAGCAGTTTTGCAGGAAACACCGGGGAGCTGTTTTTT.

The chain has TRBV19 and TRBJ2-3; 9 nucleotides line up with TRBD2. Trimming at V came to 3 bases and at J to 1 base, leaving 2 bases not matched to a gene. Germline-derived CDR1 and CDR2 are LNHDA and SQIVND (reference sequence). The CDR3 spans 15 residues. The CDR3: CASSILAGRTDTQYF. CDR3 sequence (DNA): TGTGCCAGTAGTATCCTAGCGGGGCGCACAGATACGCAGTATTTT.

This clone has a single count. This rearrangement joins TRBV5-1 to TRBJ2-1, with 7 bases matching TRBD2. V dropped 7 bases and J dropped 4; count of bases not matched to a gene: 8. CDR1 and CDR2 (germline): SGHRS, YFSETQ. CDR3 length: 14 amino acids. CDR3 DNA sequence: TGCGCCAGCGGGGGGGACGGACAATACAATGAGCAGTTCTTC. The encoded protein is CASGGDGQYNEQFF.

The gene calls are TRBV7-9 and TRBJ1-2; 8 bases match TRBD1. J was trimmed by 14 bases and V by 5 bases; bases with no gene match: 13. Germline values: CDR1 SEHNR, CDR2 FQNEAQ (reference sequence). CDR3 length: 13 residues. The CDR3, as DNA: TGTGCCAGCAGCACCACGCCGGGACAGGCGAAGACCTTC. It translates to CASSTTPGQAKTF.

The chain carries TRBV5-1 and TRBJ2-7; tentatively, D is TRBD2 (6 bases). V dropped 0 bases and J dropped 1 base, with 8 bases sitting between them. Germline-derived CDR1 and CDR2 are SGHRS and YFSETQ. The CDR3 length is 14 residues. CDR3 loop: CASSLGGTSYEQYF. CDR3 sequence (DNA): TGCGCCAGCAGCTTGGGCGGGACTTCCTACGAGCAGTACTTC.

On this clone: The junction departs from germline at one end; a sequencing error may be responsible. This rearrangement joins TRBV10-3 to TRBJ1-3, with no clear D. The germline V gene encodes CDR1 ENHRY and CDR2 SYGVKD. The CDR3 covers 14 residues. In DNA form, the CDR3 reads TGTGCCATCACGGCGGCCCGCTCTGGAAGCACCATATATTTT. Translation gives CAITAARSGSTIYF.